Listed here are 21 T cell receptor beta chains from one sample, sequenced in a study of T cell changes during pregnancy in multiple sclerosis. Profiling relied on immunoSEQ multiplex PCR, and the TCRdb table lists in-frame clones only, not all of them. This table has 50,000 or so clones, 92% appearing once. The specimen was CD4+ T cells from peripheral blood mononuclear cells, collected after pregnancy. Source of these receptors: a female donor with multiple sclerosis, enrolled in a pregnancy study.

The chain uses TRBV28 and TRBJ1-2; D gene ambiguous. The CDR3 contains 14 residues. Germline V gene lookup returns CDR1 MDHEN and CDR2 SYDVKM. V was clipped by 2 bases and J by 4 bases, with 11 bases between them. CDR3 residues: CASSLTRLGYGYTF. In DNA, the CDR3 is TGTGCCAGCAGTTTAACCCGACTTGGCTATGGCTACACCTTC.

Points on this clone: One junction end disagrees with the germline gene, perhaps due to a read error. The CDR3 sequence: CTSSESSGSTDTQYF. CDR3 coding DNA: TGTACCAGCTCGGAATCTAGCGGGAGCACAGATACGCAGTATTTT. The chain uses TRBV18 and TRBJ2-3, with TRBD2 matching over 8 bases. This CDR3 spans 15 amino acids. Germline-derived CDR1 and CDR2 are KGHSH and LQKENI. The variable domain in full, with the rest retrieved from reference TRBV18 and TRBJ2-3, is NAGVMQNPRHLVRRRGQEARLRCSPMKGHSHVYWYRQLPEEGLKFMVYLQKENIIDESGMPKERFSAEFPKEGPSILRIQQVVRGDSAAYFCTSSESSGSTDTQYFGPGTRLTVL.

The chain carries TRBV11-1 and TRBJ2-3; tentative D call: TRBD1 (5 bases). The ends were cut back, 5 bases at V and 5 bases at J, with 20 bases in the middle. CDR3 size: 16 residues. Germline V gene data show CDR1 as SGHAT and CDR2 as FQDESV (reference sequence). The CDR3 DNA follows: TGTGCCAGCAGCGTGAGACAGACAAAAATCCAAGATACGCAGTATTTT. It codes for CASSVRQTKIQDTQYF.

The rearrangement links TRBV6-5 to TRBJ1-2, with D hard to call. Germline lookup yields CDR1 MNHEY and CDR2 SVGAGI. This CDR3 has 14 residues. V shed 0 bases and J shed 4 bases, with 9 bases lying between them. The CDR3 DNA reads as TGTGCCAGCAGTTACTCACAGCCGGCCTATGGCTACACCTTC. Amino acids: CASSYSQPAYGYTF.

This clone was observed a few times. This rearrangement joins TRBV10-3 to TRBJ1-3; 7 bases are a match to TRBD1. The length of the CDR3 is 14 residues. Germline-derived CDR1 and CDR2 are ENHRY and SYGVKD. J gave up 4 bases and V 6 bases, and 6 bases lay outside the gene matches. The CDR3 loop is CAIRQATGGNTIYF. CDR3 DNA sequence: TGTGCCATCAGGCAAGCGACAGGGGGAAACACCATATATTTT.

The V gene is TRBV6-1, the J gene TRBJ1-5, with D uncertain. The germline V and J ends were trimmed by 7 bases and 7 bases, with 14 bases remaining between them. The CDR3 runs 13 residues. Germline CDR1 reads MNHNS; CDR2 reads SASEGT. CDR3 in DNA: TGTGCCAGCACCCTGGGGAGTGGGCAGCCCCAGCATTTT. Protein product: CASTLGSGQPQHF.

The chain uses TRBV7-2 and TRBJ1-3, with TRBD1 as a possible D gene (5 bases). Trimming left V 1 base short and J 6 bases short, with 10 bases between. This CDR3 has 14 amino acids. Per the germline V gene, CDR1 is SGHTA and CDR2 is FQGNSA. The CDR3 spells CASSLGQRLNTIYF. DNA for the CDR3: TGTGCCAGCAGCTTAGGACAGCGACTAAACACCATATATTTT.

The chain has TRBV15 and TRBJ2-1, with D maybe TRBD2 (6 bases). This CDR3 has 17 residues. Germline CDR1 and CDR2: LNHNV and YYDKDF (reference sequence). V lost 3 bases to trimming and J lost 2 bases, with 17 bases between them. The CDR3 coding sequence is TGTGCCACCAGCAGGACTACTAGCCTCACCCCCTACAATGAGCAGTTCTTC. Translated, it gives CATSRTTSLTPYNEQFF.

The chain joins TRBV27 to TRBJ2-3; perhaps TRBD2 as D (8 bases). The CDR3 contains 18 residues. CDR1 is MNHEY and CDR2 is SMNVEV in the germline V gene (reference sequence). Trimming took off 8 bases at V and 4 bases at J, with 28 bases between the two ends. CDR3: CASGPRTGWREEADTQYF. CDR3 nucleotide sequence: TGTGCCAGCGGGCCGAGGACAGGCTGGCGGGAGGAGGCAGATACGCAGTATTTT.

This chain joins TRBV4-3 and TRBJ2-3; possible D gene TRBD1, 5 bases. CDR3 length: 13 residues. Germline CDR1 and CDR2: LGHNA and YSLEER. V was trimmed by 4 bases and J by 6 bases, leaving 11 bases between them. This chain's CDR3 is CASSPQPGDTQYF. CDR3 nucleotide sequence: TGCGCCAGCAGCCCACAACCAGGGGATACGCAGTATTTT.

The chain couples TRBV7-9 to TRBJ2-1, with TRBD2 matching over 7 bases. Germline CDR1 and CDR2: SEHNR and FQNEAQ (reference sequence). This CDR3 comprises 15 residues. V shed 8 bases and J 0 bases; nucleotides not matched to a gene: 7. The CDR3 nucleotides are TGTGCCAGCCGGGGTGGCGGGGGCTCCTACAATGAGCAGTTCTTC. Protein sequence: CASRGGGGSYNEQFF.

V gene TRBV7-9 combines with J gene TRBJ2-3, with 8 bases that match TRBD2. The germline CDR1 and CDR2 sequences are SEHNR and FQNEAQ (reference sequence). V was clipped by 2 bases and J by 6 bases; unmatched bases: 10. CDR3 length: 16 amino acids. CDR3 in DNA: TGTGCCAGCAGCTTAATGTCAGCGGGAGTTCGCGATACGCAGTATTTT. Its translation: CASSLMSAGVRDTQYF. The variable domain in full, with the rest retrieved from reference TRBV7-9 and TRBJ2-3, is DTGVSQNPRHKITKRGQNVTFRCDPISEHNRLYWYRQTLGQGPEFLTYFQNEAQLEKSRLLSDRFSAERPKGSFSTLEIQRTEQGDSAMYLCASSLMSAGVRDTQYFGPGTRLTVL.

The count of this clone is one. V is TRBV7-2 and J is TRBJ1-2; D gene ambiguous. CDR3 length: 13 residues. The V gene's germline CDR1 is SGHTA and CDR2 FQGNSA. Trimming cost V 5 bases and J 4 bases, with 11 bases left between them. For the CDR3, the DNA is TGTGCCAGCAGCCCCTCTGAGGGCTATGGCTACACCTTC. This gives the protein CASSPSEGYGYTF.

The V call is TRBV11-3, the J call TRBJ2-2; 7 nucleotides agree with TRBD1. Per germline, CDR1 SGHNT and CDR2 YENEEA. The CDR3 runs 19 residues. The trim removed 3 bases at V and 0 bases at J, leaving 13 bases unmatched. CDR3 protein: CASSLTMFGQVANTGELFF. The CDR3 coding sequence is TGTGCCAGCAGCTTGACTATGTTTGGACAGGTCGCGAACACCGGGGAGCTGTTTTTT.

The chain links TRBV5-6 to TRBJ1-1; no firm D call. Germline V gives CDR1 SGHDT, CDR2 YYEEEE. Trimming removed 4 bases from V and 4 bases from J, with 17 bases in between. This CDR3 has 15 amino acids. CDR3 nucleotides: TGTGCCAGCAGCGTGTCCGGGTACGGAACCACTGAAGCTTTCTTT. Its protein product is CASSVSGYGTTEAFF.

The V gene is TRBV29-1, the J gene TRBJ2-3; 9 positions match TRBD1. The CDR3 loop spans 13 amino acids. Germline trimming cut 1 base from V and 10 bases from J; bases unmatched to any gene: 6. The germline V gene has CDR1 SQVTM and CDR2 ANQGSEA. CDR3 region: CSVEGTGVFAQYF. The CDR3 nucleotides read TGCAGCGTTGAAGGGACAGGGGTTTTTGCGCAGTATTTT.

The chain has TRBV7-3 and TRBJ2-2; TRBD1 aligns across 11 bases. CDR1 SGHTA and CDR2 FQGTGA come from the germline V gene. This CDR3 has 16 amino acids. With V trimmed by 1 base and J by 6 bases, 4 bases remained unmatched. CDR3: CASSLIGGQGAGELFF. CDR3 in DNA: TGTGCCAGCAGCTTAATCGGGGGACAGGGGGCCGGGGAGCTGTTTTTT.

The chain employs TRBV7-3 and TRBJ2-1; TRBD2 agrees at 8 bases. Trimming cost V 6 bases and J 7 bases; bases outside gene matches: 8. The CDR3 consists of 14 residues. Germline V gene sequence: CDR1 SGHTA, CDR2 FQGTGA. The CDR3: CASSSGAGVNEQFF. The CDR3 DNA reads as TGTGCCAGCAGTTCGGGAGCGGGAGTTAATGAGCAGTTCTTC.

The V call is TRBV20-1, the J call TRBJ2-3; tentatively, D is TRBD2 (5 bases). The germline V gene encodes CDR1 DFQATT and CDR2 SNEGSKA (reference sequence). The germline V and J ends were trimmed by 8 bases and 6 bases, with 12 bases remaining between them. This CDR3 contains 11 residues. The CDR3 sequence: CSPGVGDTQYF. CDR3 DNA: TGCAGTCCCGGGGTTGGGGATACGCAGTATTTT.

The chain combines TRBV6-5 with TRBJ1-3; perhaps TRBD1 as D (5 bases). CDR3 length: 13 residues. Germline V gene lookup returns CDR1 MNHEY and CDR2 SVGAGI. V was pared by 6 bases and J by 4 bases, with 10 bases between. In nucleotides, the CDR3 is TGTGCCAGCAGACATGACAGAGGAAACACCATATATTTT. This sequence encodes CASRHDRGNTIYF.

The chain is built from TRBV12-5 and TRBJ1-5; unclear D gene. V lost 5 bases and J lost 3, with 8 bases in between. The CDR3 is 13 residues long. The germline V gene encodes CDR1 LGHNT and CDR2 FRNRAP. In nucleotides, the CDR3 is TGTGCTAGTGGTCCCCCCTACAATCAGCCCCAGCATTTT. This gives the protein CASGPPYNQPQHF.